Listed here are 21 T cell receptor beta chains from one sample, sequenced in a study of T cell clones after liver transplantation. Sequencing used immunoSEQ multiplex PCR; TCRdb keeps in-frame clones, though not all of them. This table has some 70,000 clones, about 92% appearing once. The specimen was CD4+ T cells from blood, collected before liver transplant. These TCRs come from a human donor who received a liver transplant.

The genes are TRBV6-1 and TRBJ2-7, with 7 bases aligning to TRBD2. V trimming: 1 base; J trimming: 3 bases; junction bases outside the gene matches: 3. This CDR3 is 14 amino acids long. Germline V gene data show CDR1 as MNHNS and CDR2 as SASEGT. The CDR3 sequence: CASSEGGGVYEQYF. DNA of the CDR3: TGTGCCAGCAGTGAAGGGGGGGGAGTCTACGAGCAGTACTTC.

The chain is built from TRBV5-6 and TRBJ1-5; a possible D gene is TRBD1 (6 bases). This CDR3 is 13 amino acids long. Trimming took off 5 bases at V and 5 bases at J, with 11 bases between the two ends. Germline assignment: CDR1 SGHDT and CDR2 YYEEEE. This chain's CDR3 is CASSYRGDQPQHF. In DNA, the CDR3 is TGTGCCAGCAGTTATAGGGGGGATCAGCCCCAGCATTTT.

The CDR3 region has the DNA TGCGCCAGCAGAGATGTCGTACAGGGGTTTACTGAAGCTTTCTTT. Its translation: CASRDVVQGFTEAFF. This chain connects TRBV5-1 to TRBJ1-1; TRBD1 matches 7 bases. Germline lookup yields CDR1 SGHRS and CDR2 YFSETQ. This CDR3 region has 15 residues. J lost 5 bases, V lost 5 bases, and 12 bases had no gene match.

The rearrangement uses TRBV5-4 and TRBJ2-7, with TRBD2 matching over 13 bases. Germline CDR1 is SGHNT and CDR2 is YYREEE (reference sequence). The CDR3 runs 14 residues. Trimming at V came to 4 bases and at J to 9 bases, leaving 7 bases not matched to a gene. CDR3: CASSPGLAGAVQYF. The DNA of the CDR3 is TGTGCCAGCAGCCCCGGACTAGCGGGAGCAGTGCAGTACTTC.

V usage is TRBV5-1 and J usage is TRBJ2-5, with D possibly being TRBD2 (6 bases). Trimming cost V 2 bases and J 1 base, with 30 bases left between them. Germline V gene lookup returns CDR1 SGHRS and CDR2 YFSETQ. The CDR3 has 21 residues. In DNA, the CDR3 is TGCGCCAGCAGCTTACGATCCTTTCGGCCAAAGCGGGTAAAATTCCAAGAGACCCAGTACTTC. This gives the protein CASSLRSFRPKRVKFQETQYF.

This chain connects TRBV28 to TRBJ2-1; 9 bases are a match to TRBD1. CDR3 size: 15 residues. The V and J ends lost 3 bases and 7 bases, in that order; junction bases with no gene match: 7. CDR1 and CDR2 (germline): MDHEN, SYDVKM. The CDR3 sequence is CASSFRDRDGNEQFF. In DNA form, the CDR3 reads TGTGCCAGCAGTTTTCGGGACAGGGATGGTAATGAGCAGTTCTTC.

This chain links TRBV6-5 with TRBJ1-2, with TRBD1 matching over 7 bases. This CDR3 contains 15 residues. The J segment lost 4 bases and the V segment lost 6 bases, leaving 11 bases of the junction unmatched. Germline V gene lookup returns CDR1 MNHEY and CDR2 SVGAGI. CDR3 DNA sequence: TGTGCCAGCAGGAGAGACCTTACAGGGGCCTATGGCTACACCTTC. Translating it yields CASRRDLTGAYGYTF.

This chain joins TRBV11-2 and TRBJ1-2; no clear D gene. The CDR3 has 13 residues. Germline CDR1 reads SGHAT; CDR2 reads FQNNGV. Trimming removed 4 bases at V and 0 bases at J, with 6 bases between. CDR3 bases: TGTGCCAGCAGCTCCAGAACTAACTATGGCTACACCTTC. This gives the protein CASSSRTNYGYTF.

This chain joins TRBV7-3 and TRBJ2-3; 12 nucleotides match TRBD2. V dropped 5 bases and J dropped 3; count of bases not matched to a gene: 6. CDR3 length: 16 residues. Germline-derived CDR1 and CDR2 are SGHTA and FQGTGA. The CDR3 DNA is TGTGCCAGCAGCCCAGAAGGACTAGCGGGAACAGATACGCAGTATTTT. This sequence encodes CASSPEGLAGTDTQYF.

V is TRBV30 and J is TRBJ2-2; D gene unclear. This CDR3 is 13 amino acids long. Trimming shortened V by 1 base and J by 2 bases, and 5 bases separated the two germline ends. From germline, CDR1 is GTSNPN and CDR2 SVGIG (reference sequence). The CDR3 region has the DNA TGTGCCTGGAGTGGCCGTAACACCGGGGAGCTGTTTTTT. The encoded protein is CAWSGRNTGELFF.

This clone was detected only once. The gene calls are TRBV9 and TRBJ1-4, with D perhaps TRBD1 (6 bases). This CDR3 contains 14 residues. V was trimmed by 0 bases and J by 3 bases, leaving 6 bases between them. CDR1 and CDR2 from the germline V gene are SGDLS and YYNGEE. In DNA form, the CDR3 reads TGTGCCAGCAGCGTAGGGGGGCCTAATGAAAAACTGTTTTTT. This encodes CASSVGGPNEKLFF.

The chain links TRBV7-2 to TRBJ1-3, with 10 nucleotides matching TRBD1. The ends lost 4 bases at V and 1 base at J; junction bases unmatched: 4. CDR3 length: 16 amino acids. Germline V gives CDR1 SGHTA, CDR2 FQGNSA. CDR3 loop: CASSWGQGMSGNTIYF. The DNA of the CDR3 is TGTGCCAGCAGCTGGGGACAGGGGATGTCTGGAAACACCATATATTTT.

The V call is TRBV9, the J call TRBJ2-2, with a weak D call TRBD1 (6 bases). The CDR3 has 14 residues. Trimming removed 3 bases at V and 3 bases at J, with 9 bases between. Germline CDR1 reads SGDLS; CDR2 reads YYNGEE. In DNA form, the CDR3 reads TGTGCCAGCAGCGGACAGGTGGACACCGGGGAGCTGTTTTTT. Translation: CASSGQVDTGELFF.

The genes are TRBV11-2 and TRBJ2-7, with 7 bases identical to TRBD1. CDR3 size: 15 residues. With V trimmed by 0 bases and J by 3 bases, 5 bases remained unmatched. The germline V gene has CDR1 SGHAT and CDR2 FQNNGV. This chain's CDR3 is CASSLEGTAVYEQYF. The CDR3 nucleotides are TGTGCCAGCAGCTTAGAGGGGACAGCAGTCTACGAGCAGTACTTC.

The genes are TRBV29-1 and TRBJ1-2; TRBD1 matches at 8 bases. The CDR3 contains 14 residues. Trimming took 2 bases from V and 6 from J; bases not matched to a gene: 8. Germline V gives CDR1 SQVTM, CDR2 ANQGSEA. CDR3 bases: TGCAGCGTTGAACAGGGGGCATCCGTCGATGGCTACACCTTC. It yields the protein CSVEQGASVDGYTF. The full variable domain, its missing parts supplied by reference TRBV29-1 and TRBJ1-2, is SAVISQKPSRDICQRGTSLTIQCQVDSQVTMMFWYRQQPGQSLTLIATANQGSEATYESGFVIDKFPISRPNLTFSTLTVSNMSPEDSSIYLCSVEQGASVDGYTFGSGTRLTVV.

The chain has TRBV9 and TRBJ2-7; the D gene is possibly TRBD2 (5 bases). With 0 bases removed from V and 4 bases from J, the gap between germline ends came to 8 bases. From germline, CDR1 is SGDLS and CDR2 YYNGEE. The CDR3 contains 13 residues. In DNA, the CDR3 is TGTGCCAGCAGCGTAGAAGAGGGTTACGAGCAGTACTTC. Translation gives CASSVEEGYEQYF.

The rearrangement links TRBV19 to TRBJ2-1, with 10 bases aligning to TRBD1. The CDR3 covers 15 residues. Trimming took 7 bases from V and 16 from J; bases not matched to a gene: 19. Germline assignment: CDR1 LNHDA and CDR2 SQIVND (reference sequence). CDR3 loop: CASTPGQGFSPNAFF. Written as DNA, the CDR3 is TGTGCCAGTACACCGGGACAGGGGTTTTCTCCCAACGCTTTCTTC.

This rearrangement joins TRBV19 to TRBJ1-1; D not certain. The CDR3 is 13 residues long. The V end lost 8 bases, the J end lost 4 bases, and 14 bases lay between the germline ends. Germline V CDR1 and CDR2: LNHDA, SQIVND (reference sequence). The CDR3: CASRLPGSTEAFF. In DNA, the CDR3 is TGTGCCAGTCGCCTCCCGGGGAGCACTGAAGCTTTCTTT.

The rearrangement links TRBV5-4 to TRBJ2-7; D not certain. CDR1 SGHNT and CDR2 YYREEE come from the germline V gene (reference sequence). This CDR3 contains 14 residues. The V end lost 0 bases, the J end lost 2 bases, and 9 bases lay between the germline ends. The CDR3 sequence: CASSLGGRTYEQYF. As DNA, the CDR3 is TGTGCCAGCAGCTTGGGGGGTAGGACCTACGAGCAGTACTTC.

The chain is built from TRBV6-6 and TRBJ2-5; D possibly corresponds to TRBD2 (6 bases). The length of the CDR3 is 16 residues. The V gene's germline CDR1 is MNHNY and CDR2 SVGAGI (reference sequence). V shed 2 bases and J shed 5 bases, with 18 bases lying between them. CDR3 DNA: TGTGCCAGCAGTTACCGAGGAACGGGAGAGGGGGAGACCCAGTACTTC. It yields the protein CASSYRGTGEGETQYF.

This rearrangement joins TRBV11-2 to TRBJ2-2, with no clear D. Deletions cut 3 bases from V and 5 bases from J, with 1 base between. The CDR3 contains 11 residues. Looked up from germline, CDR1 is SGHAT and CDR2 is FQNNGV. The CDR3 DNA is TGTGCCAGCAGCTTGACCGGGGAGCTGTTTTTT. Amino acid sequence: CASSLTGELFF.